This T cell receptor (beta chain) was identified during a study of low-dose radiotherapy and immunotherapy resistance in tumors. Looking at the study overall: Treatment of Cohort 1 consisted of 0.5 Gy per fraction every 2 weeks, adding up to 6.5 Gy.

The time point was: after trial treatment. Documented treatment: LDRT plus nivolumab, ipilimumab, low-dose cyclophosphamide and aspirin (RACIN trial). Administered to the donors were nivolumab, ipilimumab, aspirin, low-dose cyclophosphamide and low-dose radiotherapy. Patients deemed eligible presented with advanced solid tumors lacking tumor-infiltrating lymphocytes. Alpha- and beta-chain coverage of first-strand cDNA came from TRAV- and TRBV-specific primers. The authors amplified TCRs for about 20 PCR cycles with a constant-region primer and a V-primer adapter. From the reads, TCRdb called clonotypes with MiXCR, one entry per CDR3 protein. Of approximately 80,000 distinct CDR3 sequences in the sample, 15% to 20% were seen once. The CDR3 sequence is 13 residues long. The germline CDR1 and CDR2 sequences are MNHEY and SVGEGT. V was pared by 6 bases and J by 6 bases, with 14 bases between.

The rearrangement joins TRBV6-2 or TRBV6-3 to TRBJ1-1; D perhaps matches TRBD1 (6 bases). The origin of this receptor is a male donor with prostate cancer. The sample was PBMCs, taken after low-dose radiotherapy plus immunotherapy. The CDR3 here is CASRTTGRPEAFF. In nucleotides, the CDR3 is TGTGCCAGCAGGACAACAGGGCGGCCTGAAGCTTTCTTT.